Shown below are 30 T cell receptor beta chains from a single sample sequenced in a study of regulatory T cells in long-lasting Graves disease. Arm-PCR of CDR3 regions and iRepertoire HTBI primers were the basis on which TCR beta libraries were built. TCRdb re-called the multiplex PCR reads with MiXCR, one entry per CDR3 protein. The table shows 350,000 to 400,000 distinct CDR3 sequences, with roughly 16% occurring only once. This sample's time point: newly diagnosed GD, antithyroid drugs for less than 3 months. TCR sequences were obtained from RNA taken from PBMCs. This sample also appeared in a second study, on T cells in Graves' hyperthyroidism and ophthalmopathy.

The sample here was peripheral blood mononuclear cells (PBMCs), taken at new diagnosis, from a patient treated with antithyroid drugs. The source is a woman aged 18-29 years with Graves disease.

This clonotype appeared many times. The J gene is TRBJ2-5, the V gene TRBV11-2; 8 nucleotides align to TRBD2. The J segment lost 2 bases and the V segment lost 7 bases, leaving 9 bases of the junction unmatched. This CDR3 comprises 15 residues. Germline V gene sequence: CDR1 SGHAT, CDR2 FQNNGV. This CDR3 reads CASTILAGPQETQYF. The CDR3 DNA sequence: TGTGCCAGCACCATTCTAGCGGGCCCACAAGAGACCCAGTACTTC. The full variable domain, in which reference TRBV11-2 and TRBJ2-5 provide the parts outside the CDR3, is EAGVAQSPRYKIIEKRQSVAFWCNPISGHATLYWYQQILGQGPKLLIQFQNNGVVDDSQLPKDRFSAERLKGVDSTLKIQPAKLEDSAVYLCASTILAGPQETQYFGPGTRLLVL.

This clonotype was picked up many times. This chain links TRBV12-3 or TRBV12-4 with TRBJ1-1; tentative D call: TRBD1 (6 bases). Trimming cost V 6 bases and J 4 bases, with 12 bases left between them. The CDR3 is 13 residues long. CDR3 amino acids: CASRGGGLTEAFF. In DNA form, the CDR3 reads TGTGCCAGCAGGGGAGGGGGGCTCACTGAAGCTTTCTTT.

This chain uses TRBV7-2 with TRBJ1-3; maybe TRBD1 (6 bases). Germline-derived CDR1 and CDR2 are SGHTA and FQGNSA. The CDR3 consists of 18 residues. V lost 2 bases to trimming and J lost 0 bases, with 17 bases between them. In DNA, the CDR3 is TGTGCCAGCAGCTTAACTAGCGGACAGCTGTTCTCTGGAAACACCATATATTTT. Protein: CASSLTSGQLFSGNTIYF.

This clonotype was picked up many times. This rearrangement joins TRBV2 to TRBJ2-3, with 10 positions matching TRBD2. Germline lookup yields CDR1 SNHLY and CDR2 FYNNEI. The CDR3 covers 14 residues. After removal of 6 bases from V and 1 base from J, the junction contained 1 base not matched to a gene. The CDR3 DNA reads TGTGCCAGCAGAACTAGCGGGGGCACAGATACGCAGTATTTT. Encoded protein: CASRTSGGTDTQYF.

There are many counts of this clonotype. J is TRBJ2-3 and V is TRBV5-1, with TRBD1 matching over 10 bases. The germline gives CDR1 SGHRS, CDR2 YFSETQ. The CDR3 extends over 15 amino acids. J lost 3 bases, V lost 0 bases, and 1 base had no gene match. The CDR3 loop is CASSLVGQGTDTQYF. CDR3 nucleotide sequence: TGCGCCAGCAGCTTGGTGGGACAGGGGACAGATACGCAGTATTTT.

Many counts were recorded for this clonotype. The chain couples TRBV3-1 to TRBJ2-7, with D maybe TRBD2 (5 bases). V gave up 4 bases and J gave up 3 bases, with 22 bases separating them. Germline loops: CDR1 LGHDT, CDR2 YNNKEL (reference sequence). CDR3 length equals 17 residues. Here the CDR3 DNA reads TGTGCCAGCAGCCCACAGTCCGGAGGAGTTAAGGTCTACGAGCAGTACTTC. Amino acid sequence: CASSPQSGGVKVYEQYF.

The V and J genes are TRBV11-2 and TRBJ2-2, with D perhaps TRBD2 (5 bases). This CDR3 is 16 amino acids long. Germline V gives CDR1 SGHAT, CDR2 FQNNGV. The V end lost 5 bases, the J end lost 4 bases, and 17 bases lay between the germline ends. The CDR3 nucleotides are TGTGCCAGCAGCCCCTTCGGGGAACGGGGCACCGGGGAGCTGTTTTTT. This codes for CASSPFGERGTGELFF.

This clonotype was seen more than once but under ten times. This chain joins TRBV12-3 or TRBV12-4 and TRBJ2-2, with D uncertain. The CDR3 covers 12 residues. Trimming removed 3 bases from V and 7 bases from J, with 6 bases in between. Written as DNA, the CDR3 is TGTGCCAGCAGTTTGGGTTACGGGGAGCTGTTTTTT. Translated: CASSLGYGELFF.

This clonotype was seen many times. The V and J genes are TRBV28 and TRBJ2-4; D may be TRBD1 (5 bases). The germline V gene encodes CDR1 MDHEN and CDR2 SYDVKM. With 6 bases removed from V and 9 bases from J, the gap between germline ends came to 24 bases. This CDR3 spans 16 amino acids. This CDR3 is CASSHQGAVRSGIQYF. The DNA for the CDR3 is TGTGCCAGCAGCCATCAAGGGGCCGTACGAAGTGGCATTCAGTACTTC.

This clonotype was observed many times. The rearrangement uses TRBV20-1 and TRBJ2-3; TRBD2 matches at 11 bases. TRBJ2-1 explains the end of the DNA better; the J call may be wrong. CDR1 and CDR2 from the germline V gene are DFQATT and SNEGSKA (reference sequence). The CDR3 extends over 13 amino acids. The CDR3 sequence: CSTFVLAGGVQFF. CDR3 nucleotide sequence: TGCAGTACGTTTGTGCTAGCGGGGGGTGTGCAGTTCTTC.

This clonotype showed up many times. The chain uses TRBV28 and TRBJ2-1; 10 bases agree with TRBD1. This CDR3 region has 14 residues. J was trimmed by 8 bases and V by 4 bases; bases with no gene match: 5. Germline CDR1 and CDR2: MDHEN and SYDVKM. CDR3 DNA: TGTGCCAGCAGTTCGGGGACAGGGGCCGATGAGCAGTTCTTC. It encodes CASSSGTGADEQFF.

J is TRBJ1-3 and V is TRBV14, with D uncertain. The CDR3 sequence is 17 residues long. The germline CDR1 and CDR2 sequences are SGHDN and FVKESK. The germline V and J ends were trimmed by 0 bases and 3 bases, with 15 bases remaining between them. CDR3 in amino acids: CASSQDFAPPSGNTIYF. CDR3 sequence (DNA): TGTGCCAGCAGCCAAGATTTCGCCCCGCCAAGTGGAAACACCATATATTTT.

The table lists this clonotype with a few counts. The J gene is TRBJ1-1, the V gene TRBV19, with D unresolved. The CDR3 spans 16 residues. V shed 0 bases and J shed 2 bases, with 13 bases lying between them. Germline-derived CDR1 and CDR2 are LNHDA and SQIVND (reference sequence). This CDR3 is CASSIDPFRVNTEAFF. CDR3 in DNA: TGTGCCAGTAGTATAGACCCGTTCCGGGTAAACACTGAAGCTTTCTTT.

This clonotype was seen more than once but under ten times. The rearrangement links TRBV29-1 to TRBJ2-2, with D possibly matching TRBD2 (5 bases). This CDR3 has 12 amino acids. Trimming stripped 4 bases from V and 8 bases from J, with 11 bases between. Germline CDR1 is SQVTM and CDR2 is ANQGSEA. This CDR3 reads CSVGHRGGELFF. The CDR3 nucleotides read TGCAGCGTTGGACACCGGGGTGGGGAGCTGTTTTTT.

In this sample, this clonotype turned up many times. The CDR3 is CASSLALVLAPTYNEQFF. Written as DNA, the CDR3 is TGTGCCAGCAGCTTAGCACTGGTTCTAGCTCCAACCTACAATGAGCAGTTCTTC. The rearrangement uses TRBV11-2 and TRBJ2-1; D perhaps matches TRBD2 (5 bases). This CDR3 region has 18 residues. Germline CDR1 is SGHAT and CDR2 is FQNNGV. Trimming shortened V by 1 base and J by 2 bases, and 18 bases separated the two germline ends.

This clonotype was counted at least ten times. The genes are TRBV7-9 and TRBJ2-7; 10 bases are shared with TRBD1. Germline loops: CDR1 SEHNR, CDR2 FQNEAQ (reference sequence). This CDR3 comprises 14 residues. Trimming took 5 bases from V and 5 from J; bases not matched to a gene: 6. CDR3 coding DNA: TGTGCCAGCAGCCCGGGACAGGGGCCCCACGAGCAGTACTTC. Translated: CASSPGQGPHEQYF.

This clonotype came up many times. The CDR3 reads CASSRDVSFYGYTF. Written as DNA, the CDR3 is TGCGCCAGCAGTCGGGACGTAAGCTTCTATGGCTACACCTTC. This chain joins TRBV5-1 and TRBJ1-2; possible D gene TRBD1, 5 bases. Looked up from germline, CDR1 is SGHRS and CDR2 is YFSETQ. The CDR3 sequence is 14 residues long. V lost 5 bases and J 4 bases, leaving 15 bases between the germline ends.

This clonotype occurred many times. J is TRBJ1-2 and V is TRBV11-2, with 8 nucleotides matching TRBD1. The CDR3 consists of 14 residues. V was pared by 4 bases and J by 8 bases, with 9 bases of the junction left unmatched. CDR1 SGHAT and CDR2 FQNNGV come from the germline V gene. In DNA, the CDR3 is TGTGCCAGCAGCTCTCCAGGGGGCGCAGGGGGCTACACCTTC. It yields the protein CASSSPGGAGGYTF. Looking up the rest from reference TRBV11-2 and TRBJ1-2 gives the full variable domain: EAGVAQSPRYKIIEKRQSVAFWCNPISGHATLYWYQQILGQGPKLLIQFQNNGVVDDSQLPKDRFSAERLKGVDSTLKIQPAKLEDSAVYLCASSSPGGAGGYTFGSGTRLTVV.

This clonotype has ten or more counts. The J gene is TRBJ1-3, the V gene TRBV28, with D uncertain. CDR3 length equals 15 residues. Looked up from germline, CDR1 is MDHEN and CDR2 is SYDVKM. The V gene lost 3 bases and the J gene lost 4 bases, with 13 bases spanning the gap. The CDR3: CASSFSRAHGNTIYF. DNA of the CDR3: TGTGCCAGCAGTTTCTCCAGAGCACACGGAAACACCATATATTTT.

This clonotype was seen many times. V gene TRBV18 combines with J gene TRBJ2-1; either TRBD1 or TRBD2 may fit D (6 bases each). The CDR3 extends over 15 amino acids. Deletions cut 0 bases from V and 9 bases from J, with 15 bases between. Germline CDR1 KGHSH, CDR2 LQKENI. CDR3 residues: CASSPPGGLIREQFF. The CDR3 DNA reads TGTGCCAGCTCACCACCGGGGGGCCTTATTCGTGAGCAGTTCTTC.

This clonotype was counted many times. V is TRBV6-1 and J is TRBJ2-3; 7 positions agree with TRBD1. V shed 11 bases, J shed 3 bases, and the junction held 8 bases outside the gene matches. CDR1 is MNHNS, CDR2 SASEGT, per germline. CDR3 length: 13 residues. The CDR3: CAGTGVRTDTQYF. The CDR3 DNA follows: TGTGCCGGTACAGGGGTGAGGACAGATACGCAGTATTTT.

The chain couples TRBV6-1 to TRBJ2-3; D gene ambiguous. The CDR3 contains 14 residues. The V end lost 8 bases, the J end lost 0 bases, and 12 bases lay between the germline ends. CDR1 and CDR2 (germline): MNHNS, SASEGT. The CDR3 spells CASQDTSSTDTQYF. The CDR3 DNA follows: TGTGCCAGCCAAGACACATCAAGCACAGATACGCAGTATTTT.

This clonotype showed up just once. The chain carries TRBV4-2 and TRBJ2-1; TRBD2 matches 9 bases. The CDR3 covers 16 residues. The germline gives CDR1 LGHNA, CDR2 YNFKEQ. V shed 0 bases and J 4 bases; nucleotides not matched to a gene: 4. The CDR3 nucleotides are TGTGCCAGCAGCCAAGAGGCTAGCGGGGTTTACAATGAGCAGTTCTTC. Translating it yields CASSQEASGVYNEQFF.

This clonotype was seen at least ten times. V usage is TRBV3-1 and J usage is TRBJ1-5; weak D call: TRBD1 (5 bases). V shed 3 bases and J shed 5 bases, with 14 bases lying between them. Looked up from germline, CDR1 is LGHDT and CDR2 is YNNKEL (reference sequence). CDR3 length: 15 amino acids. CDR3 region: CASSHSLGRDQPQHF. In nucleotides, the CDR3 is TGTGCCAGCAGCCATTCCCTGGGCAGGGATCAGCCCCAGCATTTT.

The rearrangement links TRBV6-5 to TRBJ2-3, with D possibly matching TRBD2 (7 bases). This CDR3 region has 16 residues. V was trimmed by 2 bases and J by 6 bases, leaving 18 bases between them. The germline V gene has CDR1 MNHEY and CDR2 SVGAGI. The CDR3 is CASSYGLEQGGDTQYF. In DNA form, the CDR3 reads TGTGCCAGCAGTTACGGCCTCGAACAGGGAGGGGATACGCAGTATTTT.

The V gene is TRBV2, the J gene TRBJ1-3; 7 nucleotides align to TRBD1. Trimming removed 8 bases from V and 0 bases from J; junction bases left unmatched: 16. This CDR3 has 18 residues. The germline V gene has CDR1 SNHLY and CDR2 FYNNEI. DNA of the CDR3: TGTGCCAGCGGTTTTCTCTGGGACAGTTGGAGCTCTGGAAACACCATATATTTT. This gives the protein CASGFLWDSWSSGNTIYF. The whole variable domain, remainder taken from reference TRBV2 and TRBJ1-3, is EPEVTQTPSHQVTQMGQEVILRCVPISNHLYFYWYRQILGQKVEFLVSFYNNEISEKSEIFDDQFSVERPDGSNFTLKIRSTKLEDSAMYFCASGFLWDSWSSGNTIYFGEGSWLTVV.

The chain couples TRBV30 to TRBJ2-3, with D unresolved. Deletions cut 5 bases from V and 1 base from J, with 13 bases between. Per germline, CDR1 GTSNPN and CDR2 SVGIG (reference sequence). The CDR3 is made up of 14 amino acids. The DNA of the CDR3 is TGTGCCTGGTGCCTACTTACCCGCACAGATACGCAGTATTTT. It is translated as CAWCLLTRTDTQYF.

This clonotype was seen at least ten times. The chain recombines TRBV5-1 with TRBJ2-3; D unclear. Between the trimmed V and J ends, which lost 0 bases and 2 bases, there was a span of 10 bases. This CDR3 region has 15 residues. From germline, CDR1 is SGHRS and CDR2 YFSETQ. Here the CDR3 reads CASSLDLGSTDTQYF. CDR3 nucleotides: TGCGCCAGCAGCTTGGATCTGGGGTCCACAGATACGCAGTATTTT.

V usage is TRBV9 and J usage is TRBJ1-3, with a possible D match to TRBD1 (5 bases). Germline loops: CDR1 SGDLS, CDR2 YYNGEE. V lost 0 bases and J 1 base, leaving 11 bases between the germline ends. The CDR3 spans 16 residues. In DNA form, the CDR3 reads TGTGCCAGCAGCGTAGCGAGGGGAGGTTCTGGAAACACCATATATTTT. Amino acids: CASSVARGGSGNTIYF.

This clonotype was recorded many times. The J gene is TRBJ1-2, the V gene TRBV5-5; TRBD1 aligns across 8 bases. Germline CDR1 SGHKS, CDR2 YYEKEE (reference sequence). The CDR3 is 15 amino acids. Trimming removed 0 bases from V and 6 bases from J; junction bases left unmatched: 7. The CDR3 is CASSLGQGPRDGYTF. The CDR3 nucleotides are TGTGCCAGCAGCTTGGGACAGGGGCCGAGGGATGGCTACACCTTC.